The rows below give T cell receptor beta chains drawn from one sample of a study of regulatory T cells in long-lasting Graves disease. TCRdb reanalysed the multiplex PCR reads using MiXCR and keeps one entry per CDR3 protein. Here the sample spans 450,000 to 600,000 distinct CDR3 sequences, around 15% being singletons. Separately, the same data were catalogued under a study of T cells in Graves' hyperthyroidism and ophthalmopathy.

Sequenced material: peripheral blood mononuclear cells (PBMCs), taken at new diagnosis, from a patient treated with antithyroid drugs. The receptors stem from a man aged 40-50 years with Graves disease. Both conserved end residues are part of each CDR3. Each record gives: D gene, CDR3 length, J gene, V gene, clone size, CDR3 DNA, CDR3 protein. D genes are given only for firm matches. Expanded clones get a size class; other rows say once, few or many, or leave the size out.

d_gene: .
len: 14
j_gene: TRBJ2-1
v_gene: TRBV3-1
abundance: many
CDR3nt: TGTGCCAGCAGCCAATCGGCGAGGCTCAATGAGCAGTTCTTC
CDR3aa: CASSQSARLNEQFF

d_gene: .
len: 15
j_gene: TRBJ2-1
v_gene: TRBV11-2
abundance: many
CDR3nt: TGTGCCAGCAGCAACTGGCGAGAGGGAGCCAATGAGCAGTTCTTC
CDR3aa: CASSNWREGANEQFF

d_gene: .
len: 15
j_gene: TRBJ2-7
v_gene: TRBV12-3/TRBV12-4
abundance: many
CDR3nt: TGTGCCAGCAGCCCGACAGGATCCCCTGCCTACGAGCAGTACTTC
CDR3aa: CASSPTGSPAYEQYF

d_gene: TRBD1
len: 14
j_gene: TRBJ2-7
v_gene: TRBV5-4
abundance: .
CDR3nt: TGTGCCAGCAGCCCAGGACAGGATAACTACGAGCAGTACTTC
CDR3aa: CASSPGQDNYEQYF

d_gene: .
len: 12
j_gene: TRBJ1-1
v_gene: TRBV6-5
abundance: few
CDR3nt: TGTGCCAGCAGTTCCCACAGGGACGAAGCTTTCTTT
CDR3aa: CASSSHRDEAFF

d_gene: .
len: 16
j_gene: TRBJ1-6
v_gene: TRBV20-1
abundance: many
CDR3nt: TGCAGTGCTAGAGAGGAGACCCCAGCGGCGGGGTCACCCCTCCACTTT
CDR3aa: CSAREETPAAGSPLHF

d_gene: TRBD1
len: 14
j_gene: TRBJ2-1
v_gene: TRBV3-1
abundance: many
CDR3nt: TGTGCCAGCAGCCAAGGACAGGGGGGTAATGAGCAGTTCTTC
CDR3aa: CASSQGQGGNEQFF

d_gene: .
len: 13
j_gene: TRBJ1-1
v_gene: TRBV19
abundance: .
CDR3nt: TGTGCCAGTAGTAACAGGGATGGCACTGAAGCTTTCTTT
CDR3aa: CASSNRDGTEAFF

d_gene: .
len: 12
j_gene: TRBJ1-2
v_gene: TRBV19
abundance: .
CDR3nt: TGTGCCAGTAGTATCTTCAACTATGGCTACACCTTC
CDR3aa: CASSIFNYGYTF

d_gene: .
len: 13
j_gene: TRBJ2-7
v_gene: TRBV20-1
abundance: few
CDR3nt: TGCAGTGCTAGAGATCCAACAGGGTTTTGGCAGTACTTC
CDR3aa: CSARDPTGFWQYF

d_gene: .
len: 15
j_gene: TRBJ1-2
v_gene: TRBV6-5
abundance: few
CDR3nt: TGTGCCAGCAGTTACTCGAGGGGGGGTTCCTATGGCTACACCTTC
CDR3aa: CASSYSRGGSYGYTF

d_gene: .
len: 14
j_gene: TRBJ1-2
v_gene: TRBV3-1
abundance: many
CDR3nt: TGTGCCAGCAGCCAGGGGGCGTTAAACTATGGCTACACCTTC
CDR3aa: CASSQGALNYGYTF

d_gene: TRBD2
len: 15
j_gene: TRBJ2-7
v_gene: TRBV28
abundance: many
CDR3nt: TGTGCCAGCAGGCCTATAGCGGGAGTGTCCTACGAGCAGTACTTC
CDR3aa: CASRPIAGVSYEQYF

d_gene: TRBD2
len: 14
j_gene: TRBJ2-1
v_gene: TRBV6-1
abundance: few
CDR3nt: TGTGCCAGCAGTAAAGGGGGACTAGCTAATGAGCAGTTCTTC
CDR3aa: CASSKGGLANEQFF

d_gene: .
len: 14
j_gene: TRBJ2-5
v_gene: TRBV5-1
abundance: few
CDR3nt: TGCGCCAGCAGCCCTTCGGCTATCCAAGAGACCCAGTACTTC
CDR3aa: CASSPSAIQETQYF

d_gene: .
len: 15
j_gene: TRBJ2-7
v_gene: TRBV11-2
abundance: few
CDR3nt: TGTGCCAGCAGCTTAGAGGGGGGGGGCCAATACGAGCAGTACTTC
CDR3aa: CASSLEGGGQYEQYF

d_gene: .
len: 15
j_gene: TRBJ1-5
v_gene: TRBV6-1
abundance: few
CDR3nt: TGTGCCAGCAGTGAAGAAACAGGGATCAATCAGCCCCAGCATTTT
CDR3aa: CASSEETGINQPQHF

d_gene: TRBD2
len: 17
j_gene: TRBJ2-1
v_gene: TRBV28
abundance: many
CDR3nt: TGTGCCAGCAGTTTAGTTACTAGCGGGATCCCCTACAATGAGCAGTTCTTC
CDR3aa: CASSLVTSGIPYNEQFF

d_gene: .
len: 15
j_gene: TRBJ2-7
v_gene: TRBV3-1
abundance: many
CDR3nt: TGTGCCAGCAGCCAAGATTCAGGTTTCCTCTACGAGCAGTACTTC
CDR3aa: CASSQDSGFLYEQYF

d_gene: .
len: 15
j_gene: TRBJ2-1
v_gene: TRBV18
abundance: few
CDR3nt: TGTGCCAGCTCACCACCGGGAGCCCCCGGGTATGAGCAGTTCTTC
CDR3aa: CASSPPGAPGYEQFF

d_gene: .
len: 18
j_gene: TRBJ1-6
v_gene: TRBV18
abundance: .
CDR3nt: TGTGCCAGCTCACCAAGGAGTTGGCAGAAAGGGATCTGGACACCCCTCCACTTT
CDR3aa: CASSPRSWQKGIWTPLHF

d_gene: TRBD2
len: 16
j_gene: TRBJ2-1
v_gene: TRBV20-1
abundance: .
CDR3nt: TGCAGTGCTGCGTCCTTTAGCGGGAGGGCCAGGACTGAGCAGTTCTTC
CDR3aa: CSAASFSGRARTEQFF

d_gene: TRBD2
len: 12
j_gene: TRBJ2-1
v_gene: TRBV20-1
abundance: many
CDR3nt: TGCAGTGCTTACCCCGCGGGGGTTGAGCAGTTCTTC
CDR3aa: CSAYPAGVEQFF